The 11 T cell receptor beta chains below were found in one sample sequenced in a study. Via MiXCR, TCRdb re-called the RT-PCR reads, giving one row per CDR3 protein. The sample comprises hundreds of thousands of distinct CDR3 sequences, 13% to 15% of which are singletons, and roughly 4% rests with the top ten. Input material: memory CD4+ T cells from blood. The receptors were sampled from a female donor in good health, serving as a healthy control.

The chain combines TRBV5-1 with TRBJ2-7, with D possibly matching TRBD1 (5 bases). Trimming shortened V by 3 bases and J by 2 bases, and 15 bases separated the two germline ends. This CDR3 has 15 amino acids. Germline CDR1 SGHRS, CDR2 YFSETQ. The CDR3 nucleotides are TGCGCCAGCAGCTCCGTAGGGGCGCCGACCTACGAGCAGTACTTC. Translated: CASSSVGAPTYEQYF.

The rearrangement links TRBV27 to TRBJ2-7; 9 bases agree with TRBD2. This CDR3 is 15 amino acids long. Germline-derived CDR1 and CDR2 are MNHEY and SMNVEV (reference sequence). V dropped 3 bases and J dropped 6; count of bases not matched to a gene: 9. The CDR3 reads CASSFSIAGEGEQYF. The DNA of the CDR3 is TGTGCCAGCAGTTTTTCAATAGCGGGAGAGGGCGAGCAGTACTTC.

This clonotype was observed a handful of times. The chain joins TRBV5-1 to TRBJ1-4; TRBD1 aligns across 12 bases. The CDR3 loop spans 15 amino acids. Germline V lookup: CDR1 SGHRS, CDR2 YFSETQ. V dropped 3 bases and J dropped 7; count of bases not matched to a gene: 4. The CDR3 DNA is TGCGCCAGCAGCTCAGGGACAGGGGGCAGTGAAAAACTGTTTTTT. It is translated as CASSSGTGGSEKLFF.

This clonotype was seen only a few times. V is TRBV7-6 and J is TRBJ2-1; the D gene is possibly TRBD2 (5 bases). V lost 5 bases and J lost 8, with 19 bases in between. Per germline, CDR1 SGHVS and CDR2 FNYEAQ. This CDR3 contains 15 residues. CDR3: CASSVGSTSRHEQFF. As DNA, the CDR3 is TGTGCCAGCAGCGTGGGAAGTACTAGTCGCCATGAGCAGTTCTTC.

This clonotype turned up a few times. The chain has TRBV7-9 and TRBJ1-1; D not certain. Trimming removed 1 base from V and 3 bases from J, with 6 bases in between. The CDR3 totals 13 residues. CDR1 is SEHNR, CDR2 FQNEAQ, per germline (reference sequence). CDR3 in DNA: TGTGCCAGCAGCTTAGATAAGGACACTGAAGCTTTCTTT. Protein sequence: CASSLDKDTEAFF.

The genes are TRBV13 and TRBJ2-3; perhaps TRBD2 as D (6 bases). This CDR3 has 16 amino acids. V was cut by 2 bases and J by 5 bases, with 17 bases left in between. Per germline, CDR1 PRHDT and CDR2 FYEKMQ (reference sequence). In DNA form, the CDR3 reads TGTGCCAGCAGCTTAAAACTAGCCCCGGAGGTAGATACGCAGTATTTT. Translation gives CASSLKLAPEVDTQYF.

In its sample, this clonotype was seen many times. The chain uses TRBV12-3 or TRBV12-4 and TRBJ2-1; 11 bases are shared with TRBD1. V was pared by 6 bases and J by 3 bases, with 1 base of the junction left unmatched. The length of the CDR3 is 14 residues. DNA for the CDR3: TGTGCCAGCAGGGGGACAGGGGGCTACAATGAGCAGTTCTTC. Translation: CASRGTGGYNEQFF.

The chain is built from TRBV28 and TRBJ2-5; possible D gene TRBD1, 5 bases. The germline CDR1 and CDR2 sequences are MDHEN and SYDVKM. CDR3 length equals 14 residues. The germline V and J ends were trimmed by 5 bases and 2 bases, with 12 bases remaining between them. The CDR3 DNA sequence: TGTGCCAGCAGTCCTAGGTCAGGGCAAGAGACCCAGTACTTC. Protein product: CASSPRSGQETQYF. The variable domain in full, with the rest retrieved from reference TRBV28 and TRBJ2-5, is DVKVTQSSRYLVKRTGEKVFLECVQDMDHENMFWYRQDPGLGLRLIYFSYDVKMKEKGDIPEGYSVSREKKERFSLILESASTNQTSMYLCASSPRSGQETQYFGPGTRLLVL.

The chain uses TRBV7-2 and TRBJ2-5; D not resolved. The CDR3 is 8 residues long. Germline CDR1 is SGHTA and CDR2 is FQGNSA. Trimming took off 5 bases at V and 11 bases at J, with 3 bases between the two ends. The CDR3, as DNA: TGTGCCAGCAGCCAACAGTACTTC. This codes for CASSQQYF.

This chain joins TRBV6-5 and TRBJ2-2, with D possibly called TRBD1 or TRBD2 (6 bases each). Trimming pared 3 bases from V and 7 bases from J, leaving 21 bases between. CDR1 MNHEY and CDR2 SVGAGI come from the germline V gene. The CDR3 covers 17 residues. The CDR3 loop is CASSYLMAGHDGGELFF. CDR3 nucleotides: TGTGCCAGCAGTTATCTTATGGCGGGACACGACGGCGGGGAGCTGTTTTTT.

The gene calls are TRBV12-3 or TRBV12-4 and TRBJ1-5; tentative D call: TRBD1 (5 bases). Trimming pared 4 bases from V and 3 bases from J, leaving 13 bases between. There are 15 residues in the CDR3. In DNA form, the CDR3 reads TGTGCCAGCAGTTCAGGGCAGACAAACAATCAGCCCCAGCATTTT. Translated: CASSSGQTNNQPQHF.